This T cell receptor beta chain was sequenced during a study of intratumoral heterogeneity in liver cancer. Study-wide context: In the full roughly 14-patient cohort, the median age was roughly 63 years and the majority of patients were male. The overall cohort comprised just over 70 multiregional samples from some 15 HCC patients, with 51 tumoral and roughly 20 adjacent nontumoral regions. The study combined RNA-seq, DNA sequencing, TCR-seq and SNP array data from multiple regions of hepatocellular carcinoma specimens to study intratumor heterogeneity. Broad study findings and their caveats: A relatively low patient number and under-sampled tumor-infiltrating lymphocyte representation were acknowledged by the authors as limitations.

The immunoSEQ assay was used to sequence TCR beta chain CDR3 regions from genomic DNA. Rearranged VDJ segments were amplified with primers that anneal to V and J segments. Turning to the authors' computational methods: The ImmunoSeq Analyzer software was used to compute clonality and richness metrics. Fisher's exact test, supplemented by a beta-binomial method for added stringency, was applied to identify differentially abundant clones between regions. This immuneACCESS table, as held by TCRdb, lists in-frame sequences with V and J called but not all clones. Of the missing ones, under half trace to an unresolved V gene in checked studies; the others have no known cause. The DNA gave D and trimming, while V, J and clone size come from that table. For this sample the table gives 21,000 or so clones, of which around 75% were detected only once. About 18% of the sample lies in the top ten. Early-stage hepatocellular carcinoma was present in all patients, and no therapy was administered to any patient before surgical resection. The sampled areas showed no macroscopic signs of necrosis or hemorrhage. Multiple regions from two patients were subjected to TCR sequencing (ImmunoSeq). Each frozen resection tissue sample was taken at least 1 cm away from every other sample. Samples labelled N came from nontumoral liver tissue adjacent to the tumor. Genomic DNA was extracted from bulk tissue using the DNeasy blood and tissue kit.

V was cut back by 1 base and J by 2 bases, leaving a gap of 10 bases between them. As encoded in the germline V gene, CDR1 is SGHTS while CDR2 is YDEGEE. There are 15 amino acids in the CDR3, from cysteine to phenylalanine inclusive. The CDR3 DNA has 45 bases and is translated from base 1. On this clone itself: Which antigen it targets is not known. It has no much larger one-base neighbor in the sample; base qualities were not kept.

Sequenced here: tumor-adjacent normal tissue, sampled before any cancer treatment. The TCR was taken from a woman between 65 and 79 years old with hepatocellular carcinoma. This receptor chain uses TRBV5-8 and TRBJ1-5; the D gene is perhaps TRBD1, on 5 matching bases. CDR3 protein: CASSLPGSGNQPQHF. The base sequence is TGTGCCAGCAGCTTGCCAGGGTCGGGCAATCAGCCCCAGCATTTT.